This T cell receptor beta chain was sequenced in a study of blood T cell repertoires in COVID-19. Overall study context: PBMCs, B-cell-depleted T cells, or T cells provided the cDNA or gDNA that made up the material.

Data came from immunoSEQ multiplex PCR; TCRdb stores just in-frame clones and leaves some out. The table includes under 100,000 clones, 87% detected once. Trimming cost V 1 base and J 2 bases, with 9 bases left between them. The CDR3 sequence is 15 residues long. From germline, CDR1 is LGHNA and CDR2 YNFKEQ. The chain uses TRBV4-2 and TRBJ1-3, with a weak D call TRBD1 (6 bases). The TCR originated in a human donor in a cohort sampled during active COVID-19. Sample: peripheral blood. Here the CDR3 reads CASSQAGTTGNTIYF. The CDR3 DNA reads TGTGCCAGCAGCCAAGCTGGGACAACTGGAAACACCATATATTTT.